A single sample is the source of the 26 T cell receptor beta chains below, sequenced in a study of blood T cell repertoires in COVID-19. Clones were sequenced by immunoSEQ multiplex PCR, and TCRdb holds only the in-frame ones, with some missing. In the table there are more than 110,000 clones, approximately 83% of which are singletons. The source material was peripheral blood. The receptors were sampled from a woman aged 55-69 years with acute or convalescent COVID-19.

CDR3 region: CATSDRGADSYEQYF. In DNA, the CDR3 is TGTGCCACCAGTGACCGCGGCGCGGATTCGTACGAGCAGTACTTC. This rearrangement joins TRBV24-1 to TRBJ2-7; unclear D gene. There are 15 residues in the CDR3. Trimming cost V 4 bases and J 4 bases, with 16 bases left between them. Germline loops: CDR1 KGHDR, CDR2 SFDVKD.

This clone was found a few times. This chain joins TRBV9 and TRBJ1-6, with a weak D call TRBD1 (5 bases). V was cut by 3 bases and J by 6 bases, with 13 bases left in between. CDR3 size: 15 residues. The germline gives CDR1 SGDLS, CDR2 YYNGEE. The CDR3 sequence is CASSASLRANSPLHF. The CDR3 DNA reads TGTGCCAGCAGCGCGTCTCTCAGGGCTAATTCACCCCTCCACTTT. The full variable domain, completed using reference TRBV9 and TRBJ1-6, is DSGVTQTPKHLITATGQRVTLRCSPRSGDLSVYWYQQSLDQGLQFLIQYYNGEERAKGNILERFSAQQFPDLHSELNLSSLELGDSALYFCASSASLRANSPLHFGNGTRLTVT.

The CDR3 sequence: CASSRQGREDTEAFF. CDR3 nucleotides: TGTGCCAGCAGCCGCCAGGGGAGGGAGGACACTGAAGCTTTCTTT. V usage is TRBV11-3 and J usage is TRBJ1-1, with a possible D match to TRBD1 (6 bases). CDR3 length: 15 residues. Per the germline V gene, CDR1 is SGHNT and CDR2 is YENEEA. V lost 5 bases and J lost 3, with 16 bases in between.

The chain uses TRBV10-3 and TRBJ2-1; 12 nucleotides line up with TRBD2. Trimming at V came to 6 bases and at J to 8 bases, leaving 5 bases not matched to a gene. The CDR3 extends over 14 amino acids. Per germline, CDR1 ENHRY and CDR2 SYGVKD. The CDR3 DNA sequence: TGTGCCATCAGGACTAGCGGGAGTATCGATGAGCAGTTCTTC. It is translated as CAIRTSGSIDEQFF.

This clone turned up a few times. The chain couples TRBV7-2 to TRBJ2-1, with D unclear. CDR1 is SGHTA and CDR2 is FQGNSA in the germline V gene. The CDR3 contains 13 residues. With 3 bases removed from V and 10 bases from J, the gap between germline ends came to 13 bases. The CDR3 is CASSFAASREQFF. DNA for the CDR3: TGTGCCAGCAGCTTCGCCGCGTCCAGGGAGCAGTTCTTC. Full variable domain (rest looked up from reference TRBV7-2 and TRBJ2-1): GAGVSQSPSNKVTEKGKDVELRCDPISGHTALYWYRQSLGQGLEFLIYFQGNSAPDKSGLPSDRFSAERTGGSVSTLTIQRTQQEDSAVYLCASSFAASREQFFGPGTRLTVL.

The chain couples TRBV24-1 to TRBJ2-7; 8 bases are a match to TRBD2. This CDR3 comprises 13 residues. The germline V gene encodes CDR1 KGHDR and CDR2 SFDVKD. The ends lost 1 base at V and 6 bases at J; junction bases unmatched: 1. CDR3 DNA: TGTGCCACCAGTGATTTCGGGGGGGCCGAGCAGTACTTC. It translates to CATSDFGGAEQYF.

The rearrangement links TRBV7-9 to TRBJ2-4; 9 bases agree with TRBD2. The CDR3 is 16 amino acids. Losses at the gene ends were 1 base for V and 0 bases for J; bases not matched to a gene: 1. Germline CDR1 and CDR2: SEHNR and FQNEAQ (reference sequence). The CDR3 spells CASSLGSGGAKNIQYF. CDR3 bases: TGTGCCAGCAGCTTAGGTAGCGGGGGAGCCAAAAACATTCAGTACTTC.

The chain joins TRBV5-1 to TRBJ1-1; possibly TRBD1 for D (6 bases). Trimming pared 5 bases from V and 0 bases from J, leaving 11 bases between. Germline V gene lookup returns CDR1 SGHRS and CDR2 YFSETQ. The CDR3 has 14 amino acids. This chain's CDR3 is CASREGGVNTEAFF. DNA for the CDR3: TGCGCCAGCAGGGAAGGGGGGGTGAACACTGAAGCTTTCTTT.

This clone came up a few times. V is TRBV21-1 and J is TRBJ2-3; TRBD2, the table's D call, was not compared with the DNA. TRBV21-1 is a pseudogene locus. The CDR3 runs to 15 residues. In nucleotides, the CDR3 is TGTGCCAGCAGGGAGACTAGCGGGAGAGGGGATACGCAGTATTTT. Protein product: CASRETSGRGDTQYF.

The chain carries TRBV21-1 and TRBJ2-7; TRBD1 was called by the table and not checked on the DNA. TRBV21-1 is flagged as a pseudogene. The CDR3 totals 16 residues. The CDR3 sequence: CASSKEDRGSSYEQYF. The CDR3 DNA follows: TGTGCCAGCAGCAAGGAGGACAGGGGGAGCTCCTACGAGCAGTACTTC.

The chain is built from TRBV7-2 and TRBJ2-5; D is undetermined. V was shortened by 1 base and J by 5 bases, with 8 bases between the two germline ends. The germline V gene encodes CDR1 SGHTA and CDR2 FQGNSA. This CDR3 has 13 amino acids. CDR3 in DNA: TGTGCCAGCAGCTTAGGAGCTGTTGAGACCCAGTACTTC. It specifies CASSLGAVETQYF.

CDR3 region: CASSLAVGPGANVLTF. CDR3 in DNA: TGTGCCAGCAGCCTCGCGGTGGGGCCAGGGGCCAACGTCCTGACTTTC. The chain links TRBV9 to TRBJ2-6; tentative D call: TRBD1 (5 bases). The CDR3 extends over 16 amino acids. V was cut by 4 bases and J by 4 bases, with 15 bases left in between. Germline lookup yields CDR1 SGDLS and CDR2 YYNGEE. The full variable domain, with the rest looked up from reference TRBV9 and TRBJ2-6, is DSGVTQTPKHLITATGQRVTLRCSPRSGDLSVYWYQQSLDQGLQFLIQYYNGEERAKGNILERFSAQQFPDLHSELNLSSLELGDSALYFCASSLAVGPGANVLTFGAGSRLTVL.

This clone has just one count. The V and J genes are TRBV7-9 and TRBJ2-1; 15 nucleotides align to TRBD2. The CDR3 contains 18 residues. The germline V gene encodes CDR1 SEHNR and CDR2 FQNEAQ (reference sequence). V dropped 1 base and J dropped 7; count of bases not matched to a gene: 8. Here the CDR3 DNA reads TGTGCCAGCAGCTTAGGGACTAGCGGGAGGGCCGGAGGGAATGAGCAGTTCTTC. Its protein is CASSLGTSGRAGGNEQFF.

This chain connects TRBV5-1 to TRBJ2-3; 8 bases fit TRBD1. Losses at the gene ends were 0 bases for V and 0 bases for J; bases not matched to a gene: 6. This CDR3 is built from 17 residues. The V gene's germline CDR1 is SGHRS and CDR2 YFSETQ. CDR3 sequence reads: CASSLGGQATSTDTQYF. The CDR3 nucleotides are TGCGCCAGCAGCTTGGGGGGACAGGCCACTAGCACAGATACGCAGTATTTT.

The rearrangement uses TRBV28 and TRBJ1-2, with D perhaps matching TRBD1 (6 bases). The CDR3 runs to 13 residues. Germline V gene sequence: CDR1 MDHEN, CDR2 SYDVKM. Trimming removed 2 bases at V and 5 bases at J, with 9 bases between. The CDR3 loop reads CASSLGGAYGYTF. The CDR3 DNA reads TGTGCCAGCAGTTTAGGGGGGGCTTATGGCTACACCTTC.

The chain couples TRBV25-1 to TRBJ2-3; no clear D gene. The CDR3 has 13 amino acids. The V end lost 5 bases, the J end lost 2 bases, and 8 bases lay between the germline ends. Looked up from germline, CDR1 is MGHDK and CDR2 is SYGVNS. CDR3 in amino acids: CASSLRLTDTQYF. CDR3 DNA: TGTGCCAGCAGTCTCCGACTCACAGATACGCAGTATTTT.

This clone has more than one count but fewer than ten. The CDR3 protein is CASSDAGAGELFF. CDR3 sequence (DNA): TGTGCCAGCAGTGACGCGGGGGCGGGGGAGCTGTTTTTT. The rearrangement joins TRBV2 to TRBJ2-2; tentative D call: TRBD2 (7 bases). The V end was cut by 3 bases, the J end by 8 bases, with 10 bases between. Germline CDR1 SNHLY, CDR2 FYNNEI. The CDR3 loop spans 13 amino acids.

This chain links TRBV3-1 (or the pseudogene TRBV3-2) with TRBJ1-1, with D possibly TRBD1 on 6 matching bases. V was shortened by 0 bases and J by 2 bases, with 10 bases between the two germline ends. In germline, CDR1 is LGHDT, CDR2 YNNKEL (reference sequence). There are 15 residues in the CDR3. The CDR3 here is CASSQDQGRNTEAFF. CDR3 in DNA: TGTGCCAGCAGCCAAGATCAGGGGAGAAACACTGAAGCTTTCTTT.

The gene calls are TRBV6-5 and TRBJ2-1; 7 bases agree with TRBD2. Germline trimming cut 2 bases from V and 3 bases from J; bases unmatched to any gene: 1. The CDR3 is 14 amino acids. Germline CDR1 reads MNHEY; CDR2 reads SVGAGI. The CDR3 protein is CASSYGRGYNEQFF. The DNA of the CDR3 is TGTGCCAGCAGTTACGGGAGGGGCTACAATGAGCAGTTCTTC.

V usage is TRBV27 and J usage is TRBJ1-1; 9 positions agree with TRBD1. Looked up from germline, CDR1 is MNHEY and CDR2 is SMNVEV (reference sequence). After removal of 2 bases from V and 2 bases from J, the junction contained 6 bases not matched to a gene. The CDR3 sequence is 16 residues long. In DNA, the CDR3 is TGTGCCAGCAGTTTAGGGACAGGGAGTTTCAACACTGAAGCTTTCTTT. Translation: CASSLGTGSFNTEAFF.

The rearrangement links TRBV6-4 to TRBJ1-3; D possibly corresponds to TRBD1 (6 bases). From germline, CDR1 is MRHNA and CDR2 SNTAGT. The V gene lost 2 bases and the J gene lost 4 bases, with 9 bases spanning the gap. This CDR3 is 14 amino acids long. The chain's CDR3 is CASSDVQGGNTIYF. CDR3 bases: TGTGCCAGCAGTGACGTACAGGGCGGAAACACCATATATTTT.

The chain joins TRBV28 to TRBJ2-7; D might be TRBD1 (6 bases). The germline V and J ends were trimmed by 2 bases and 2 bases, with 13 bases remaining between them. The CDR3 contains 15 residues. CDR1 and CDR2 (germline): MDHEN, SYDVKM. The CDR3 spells CASSLEQGPTYEQYF. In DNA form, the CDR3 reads TGTGCCAGCAGTTTAGAACAGGGTCCTACCTACGAGCAGTACTTC.

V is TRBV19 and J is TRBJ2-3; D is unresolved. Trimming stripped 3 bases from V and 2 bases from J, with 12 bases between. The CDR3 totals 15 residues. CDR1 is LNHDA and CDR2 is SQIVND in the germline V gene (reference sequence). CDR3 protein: CASSINSFDTDTQYF. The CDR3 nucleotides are TGTGCCAGTAGTATCAACAGCTTCGACACAGATACGCAGTATTTT.

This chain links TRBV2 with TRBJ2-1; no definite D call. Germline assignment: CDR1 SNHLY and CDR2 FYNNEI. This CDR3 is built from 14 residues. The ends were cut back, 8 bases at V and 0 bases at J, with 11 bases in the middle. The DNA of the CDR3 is TGTGCCAGCCGACCGTCAGGCTCCTACAATGAGCAGTTCTTC. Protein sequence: CASRPSGSYNEQFF. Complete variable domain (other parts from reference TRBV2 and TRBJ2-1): EPEVTQTPSHQVTQMGQEVILRCVPISNHLYFYWYRQILGQKVEFLVSFYNNEISEKSEIFDDQFSVERPDGSNFTLKIRSTKLEDSAMYFCASRPSGSYNEQFFGPGTRLTVL.

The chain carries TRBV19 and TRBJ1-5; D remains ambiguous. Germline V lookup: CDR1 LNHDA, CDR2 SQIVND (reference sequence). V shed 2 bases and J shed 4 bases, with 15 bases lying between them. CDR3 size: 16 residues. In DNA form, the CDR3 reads TGTGCCAGTAGTATAAATCTCGGGATAAGAAATCAGCCCCAGCATTTT. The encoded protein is CASSINLGIRNQPQHF.

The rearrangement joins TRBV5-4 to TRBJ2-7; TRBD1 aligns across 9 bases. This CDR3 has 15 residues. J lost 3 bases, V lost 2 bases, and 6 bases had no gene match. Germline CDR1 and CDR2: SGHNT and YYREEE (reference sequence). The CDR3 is CASSFSGTGRYEQYF. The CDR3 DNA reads TGTGCCAGCAGCTTTTCCGGGACAGGGCGCTACGAGCAGTACTTC.